These T cell receptor beta chains were read from a single sample in a study of blood T cell repertoires in COVID-19. Profiling relied on immunoSEQ multiplex PCR, and the TCRdb table lists in-frame clones only, not all of them. The profile shows 200,000 to 250,000 clones, about 91% of them singletons. The sequenced sample was peripheral blood. These receptors all stem from a woman under 40 with COVID-19, enrolled during active disease. Each CDR3 is given with its conserved first and last residue. A D gene is named only where the DNA matches it firmly. Only some rows state a clone size, as once, few, many or a class for expanded clones.

J gene,clone size,D gene,V gene,CDR3 protein,CDR3 DNA
TRBJ1-4,once,TRBD1,TRBV6-6,CASSPRTGEKLFF,TGTGCCAGCAGTCCACGGACAGGCGAAAAACTGTTTTTT
TRBJ2-3,-,TRBD2,TRBV5-1,CASSFQLGGRSTDTQYF,TGCGCCAGCAGCTTCCAGTTGGGGGGGAGATCCACAGATACGCAGTATTTT
TRBJ1-2,-,-,TRBV5-1,CASSFGQGYGYTF,TGCGCCAGCAGCTTTGGTCAGGGCTATGGCTACACCTTC
TRBJ1-2,-,-,TRBV19,CASAMRNYGYTF,TGTGCCAGTGCAATGAGGAACTATGGCTACACCTTC
TRBJ2-4,-,-,TRBV4-1,CASSQLRVGTKNIQYF,TGCGCCAGCAGCCAATTGAGGGTGGGTACCAAAAACATTCAGTACTTC
TRBJ2-1,-,TRBD1,TRBV7-2,CASSPDRGGEQFF,TGTGCCAGCAGCCCGGACAGGGGAGGCGAGCAGTTCTTC
TRBJ2-3,-,TRBD2,TRBV10-2,CASRAPYSARGSGGPTTDTQYF,TGCGCCAGCAGGGCCCCGTATTCCGCGAGGGGTAGCGGGGGCCCAACCACAGATACGCAGTATTTT
TRBJ2-5,few,TRBD2,TRBV2,CASSPGTSGIGGGETQYF,TGTGCCAGCAGCCCCGGGACTAGCGGGATTGGGGGTGGAGAGACCCAGTACTTC
TRBJ2-3,-,TRBD2,TRBV10-3,CAISGLAGGPADTQYF,TGTGCCATCAGTGGACTAGCGGGGGGGCCTGCAGATACGCAGTATTTT
TRBJ2-5,-,TRBD1,TRBV28,CASSSRGQGAKETQYF,TGTGCCAGCAGTTCCAGGGGACAGGGGGCGAAAGAGACCCAGTACTTC
TRBJ2-3,-,-,TRBV6-5,CASSSTRTASTDTQYF,TGTGCCAGCAGTTCTACTAGAACTGCTAGCACAGATACGCAGTATTTT
TRBJ2-2,-,TRBD2,TRBV5-4,CASSFSTSGRIDTGELFF,TGTGCCAGCAGCTTTTCGACTAGCGGGAGGATTGACACCGGGGAGCTGTTTTTT
TRBJ2-1,once,-,TRBV10-3,CAISESPVRGSYNEQFF,TGTGCCATCAGTGAGTCTCCTGTGCGGGGCTCCTACAATGAGCAGTTCTTC
TRBJ1-6,-,TRBD1,TRBV28,CASRQGSNSPLHF,TGTGCCAGCCGACAGGGATCGAATTCACCCCTCCACTTT
TRBJ2-7,-,-,TRBV27,CASSPLSSSYEQYF,TGTGCCAGCAGTCCGCTGTCCAGCTCCTACGAGCAGTACTTC
TRBJ1-6,few,TRBD1,TRBV28,CASSDGQGAYNSPLHF,TGTGCCAGCAGTGACGGACAGGGTGCCTATAATTCACCCCTCCACTTT
TRBJ2-5,-,TRBD2,TRBV6-5,CASTPSSGGAETQYF,TGTGCCAGCACGCCCTCTAGCGGGGGGGCGGAGACCCAGTACTTC
TRBJ2-2,few,-,TRBV2,CASIGRANTGELFF,TGTGCCAGCATTGGGCGCGCGAACACCGGGGAGCTGTTTTTT